The sequence of this T cell receptor (beta chain) was determined in a study of siplizumab effects on memory and regulatory T cells (dated by TCRdb to about 2019). In terms of the full investigation: The study looked at the effect of siplizumab, an anti-CD2 antibody, on alloreactive T-cell subsets in allogeneic mixed lymphocyte reactions made from human PBMCs. What the work shows at the level of the full study, not this receptor alone: The cumulative frequency of alloreactive sequences traceable to unstimulated CD4+ memory T cells was significantly reduced by siplizumab. For roughly 80-96% of proliferating CD4+ or CD8+ clones, no naive or memory phenotype could be assigned. Because sequences at frequencies below about 10^-5 were poorly captured, only a minor fraction of alloreactive clones could be mapped back to unstimulated subsets. Among mappable alloreactive CD4+ clones, an average Treg-derived fraction of approximately 73% was observed with siplizumab, compared with 25% to 30% in control reactions. No functional confirmation was obtained for the suppressive function of proliferating Tregs from siplizumab cultures. Greater diversity appeared to be present in unstimulated naive T cells than in memory T cells, and a substantial contribution to the alloresponse seemed to be made by naive cells.

V and J lose 1 base and 0 bases, and a span of 7 bases separates them. The CDR3 starts with the cysteine, ends with the phenylalanine, and has 15 residues. CDR3 DNA only is kept here, 45 bases in frame from base 1. Via the germline V gene, CDR1 is MGHRA and CDR2 YSYEKL. Of note for this clone: Its antigen target is currently unknown. No base quality values were provided; no much bigger clone lies one nucleotide off.

Library construction relied on the immunoSEQ multiplex PCR assay. Each sample had some 9.7 x 10^4 TCR templates assayed by the deep sequencing platform. Genomic DNA extracted from sorted T cells was used for TCRbeta CDR3 sequencing. The study's processing was this. The R programming language was used for clonal analysis of the TCRbeta CDR3 data. Unstimulated samples were compared with post-reaction CFSE-low samples to define alloreactive CD4+ and CD8+ clones. Alloreactive CD4+ clones were assigned to regulatory or non-regulatory origin by matching sequences to sorted unstimulated Treg and non-Treg repertoires. TCRdb mirrors the immuneACCESS table, restricted to in-frame sequences. Some clones are absent from its copies; in checked studies, under half trace to an unresolved V gene, and the reason for the others is unknown. V and J calls and clone size are as listed in that table; D and trimming were resolved from the DNA. This sample lists around 100,000 clones; about nine tenths were detected once. Of the sample, roughly 0.16% is held by the ten largest clones.

Sorted unstimulated T cells and proliferating T cells recovered from mixed lymphocyte reactions underwent TCRbeta CDR3 sequencing. Fresh whole blood from some ten HLA-typed healthy donors was used as the source from which PBMCs were isolated. This receptor was obtained from a human donor in good health. The sample taken for sequencing was CD4+ T cells sorted from blood. The sequence joins TRBV4-1 to TRBJ1-3, with the identity of the D gene unclear. The CDR3 loop reads CASSQASFSGNTIYF. The nucleotide sequence is given as TGCGCCAGCAGCCAAGCGAGCTTCTCTGGAAACACCATATATTTT.